These 9 T cell receptor beta chains share one sample of origin, sequenced in a study of blood T cell repertoires in COVID-19. Sequencing was performed with immunoSEQ multiplex PCR; in TCRdb, only in-frame clones are kept and a portion is missing. The repertoire holds 150,000 to 200,000 clones, with around 92% as singletons. The sequenced material came from peripheral blood. The receptors were sampled from a man aged 25 to 45 with COVID-19, enrolled during active disease.

The V call is TRBV5-6, the J call TRBJ1-2; 8 bases fit TRBD1. Germline trimming cut 3 bases from V and 4 bases from J; bases unmatched to any gene: 5. The CDR3 sequence is 14 residues long. From germline, CDR1 is SGHDT and CDR2 YYEEEE. DNA of the CDR3: TGTGCCAGCAGCTCTGGACAGGGCGCCTATGGCTACACCTTC. This sequence encodes CASSSGQGAYGYTF.

The CDR3: CASSSSGTSGNEKLFF. In DNA form, the CDR3 reads TGTGCCAGCAGTTCGTCCGGGACTTCGGGTAATGAAAAACTGTTTTTT. The V gene is TRBV6-2 or TRBV6-3, the J gene TRBJ1-4; a possible D gene is TRBD1 (5 bases). The CDR3 consists of 16 residues. The V gene lost 4 bases and the J gene lost 4 bases, with 16 bases spanning the gap. Per the germline V gene, CDR1 is MNHEY and CDR2 is SVGEGT.

This chain links TRBV7-2 with TRBJ2-7; unclear D gene. V was clipped by 3 bases and J by 0 bases, with 9 bases between them. Germline CDR1 is SGHTA and CDR2 is FQGNSA. The CDR3 loop spans 14 amino acids. The CDR3 DNA follows: TGTGCCAGCAGCTTTGGTAGCACCTCCTACGAGCAGTACTTC. Translated: CASSFGSTSYEQYF.

CDR3 nucleotides: TGCAGCGTTTCCCCCGGGACTATCTACGAGCAGTACTTC. Translating gives CSVSPGTIYEQYF. The rearrangement joins TRBV29-1 to TRBJ2-7, with 7 bases identical to TRBD2. Germline values: CDR1 SQVTM, CDR2 ANQGSEA. V trimming: 5 bases; J trimming: 3 bases; junction bases outside the gene matches: 7. The CDR3 runs 13 residues.

The chain carries TRBV2 and TRBJ1-1; TRBD1 matches at 7 bases. Trimming cost V 4 bases and J 0 bases; bases outside gene matches: 20. The germline CDR1 and CDR2 sequences are SNHLY and FYNNEI. This CDR3 comprises 20 residues. The CDR3 coding sequence is TGTGCCAGCAGTGGGGACTCTAGCGGGCAGGGGGAGTTCCTGAACACTGAAGCTTTCTTT. Encoded protein: CASSGDSSGQGEFLNTEAFF.

The chain employs TRBV9 and TRBJ1-1, with D tentatively TRBD1 (6 bases). This CDR3 comprises 14 residues. CDR1 and CDR2 (germline): SGDLS, YYNGEE. Trimming removed 2 bases at V and 3 bases at J, with 11 bases between. The CDR3 reads CASSVSGADTEAFF. The CDR3 DNA follows: TGTGCCAGCAGCGTCTCAGGGGCGGACACTGAAGCTTTCTTT.

The sample holds one count of this clone. Written as DNA, the CDR3 is TGTGCCAGCAGCTTGGGGGTCGGAGAGACCAATGAGCAGTTCTTC. This gives the protein CASSLGVGETNEQFF. V is TRBV5-8 and J is TRBJ2-1; no reliable D call. CDR1 and CDR2 (germline): SGHTS, YDEGEE. V lost 0 bases, J lost 6 bases, and 13 bases lay in between. The CDR3 runs 15 residues. The entire variable domain, with the rest obtained from reference TRBV5-8 and TRBJ2-1, is as follows: EAGVTQSPTHLIKTRGQQATLRCSPISGHTSVYWYQQALGLGLQFLLWYDEGEERNRGNFPPRFSGRQFPNYSSELNVNALELEDSALYLCASSLGVGETNEQFFGPGTRLTVL.

The V call is TRBV12-3 or TRBV12-4, the J call TRBJ1-3; the D is unclear. CDR3 length equals 13 residues. Trimming shortened V by 8 bases and J by 2 bases, and 10 bases separated the two germline ends. The DNA of the CDR3 is TGTGCCAGCCCCCGGGAGCCTGGAAACACCATATATTTT. Its translation is CASPREPGNTIYF.

This chain joins TRBV18 and TRBJ2-1; TRBD1 matches 8 bases. J gave up 6 bases and V 6 bases, and 4 bases lay outside the gene matches. CDR1 KGHSH and CDR2 LQKENI come from the germline V gene. The CDR3 contains 13 residues. DNA of the CDR3: TGTGCCAGCTCTCGGGACAGGAGCAATGAGCAGTTCTTC. Protein: CASSRDRSNEQFF. Using reference TRBV18 and TRBJ2-1 for the parts outside the CDR3, the full variable domain is NAGVMQNPRHLVRRRGQEARLRCSPMKGHSHVYWYRQLPEEGLKFMVYLQKENIIDESGMPKERFSAEFPKEGPSILRIQQVVRGDSAAYFCASSRDRSNEQFFGPGTRLTVL.